This T cell receptor beta chain was identified during a study of cytomegalovirus exposure and HLA in healthy donors. On the study more broadly: Falling in the Caucasian-associated ancestry cluster were 81% of 398 genotyped donors.

Turning to this clone: Its antigen is currently unknown.

The study ran its PCR with 60 Vbeta and 13 Jbeta primers. Produced via immunoSEQ multiplex PCR; TCRdb's table is partial and in-frame only. The sample lists about 170,000 clones, about 81% seen once, with around 1.9% in the top ten. V shed 1 base and J shed 2 bases, with 8 bases lying between them. Per germline, CDR1 MGHRA and CDR2 YSYEKL. This CDR3 comprises 14 residues. The study, taken as a whole, reports: Analysis performed later showed TCR beta chains linked to HLA being more clonally expanded than equally common others. The study labeled under 200 TCR beta chains cytomegalovirus-associated.

The chain links TRBV4-1 to TRBJ2-5, with no clear D. Sequenced sample: PBMCs. The TCR originated in a woman in her late teens or twenties in good health and CMV-seronegative. The CDR3 sequence is CASSQGAGQETQYF. DNA of the CDR3: TGCGCCAGCAGCCAAGGTGCAGGTCAAGAGACCCAGTACTTC.